A single sample gave rise to the 17 T cell receptor beta chains below, sequenced in a study of control samples from healthy donors and cancer patients. TCRdb's copy holds only in-frame clones and misses some; the assay was immunoSEQ multiplex PCR. The sample holds about 170,000 clones, under 95% seen once. The sequenced material came from blood. These receptors originate from a young woman in good health.

V gene TRBV7-2 combines with J gene TRBJ1-5; D might be TRBD1 (6 bases). Per the germline V gene, CDR1 is SGHTA and CDR2 is FQGNSA. The CDR3 sequence is 18 residues long. Trimming stripped 1 base from V and 0 bases from J, with 16 bases between. CDR3 sequence: CASSLVSGGPYSNQPQHF. CDR3 nucleotides: TGTGCCAGCAGCTTAGTCAGCGGGGGCCCATATAGCAATCAGCCCCAGCATTTT.

The chain recombines TRBV18 with TRBJ2-7, with 10 bases identical to TRBD2. Germline V lookup: CDR1 KGHSH, CDR2 LQKENI. The CDR3 extends over 17 amino acids. The V segment lost 0 bases and the J segment 3 bases; nucleotides outside the gene matches: 8. DNA of the CDR3: TGTGCCAGCTCACCACCGAGCCGTCTAGCGGGAGTCTACGAGCAGTACTTC. Amino acids: CASSPPSRLAGVYEQYF.

The rearrangement links TRBV7-9 to TRBJ2-7; the D is unclear. Germline lookup yields CDR1 SEHNR and CDR2 FQNEAQ (reference sequence). The CDR3 runs to 12 residues. The V end lost 6 bases, the J end lost 2 bases, and 8 bases lay between the germline ends. The CDR3 region is CASSRTAYEQYF. The CDR3 region has the DNA TGTGCCAGCAGTCGAACCGCCTACGAGCAGTACTTC.

This clone was detected once. The junction differs from germline at one of its ends, possibly a read error. CDR3 loop: CASSQTSGGALHF. CDR3 bases: TGTGCCAGCAGCCAAACTAGCGGGGGGGCCCTCCACTTC. The chain joins TRBV3-1 (or the pseudogene TRBV3-2) to TRBJ2-5; TRBD2 aligns across 13 bases. The CDR3 has 13 amino acids. Germline lookup yields CDR1 LGHDT and CDR2 YNNKEL (reference sequence).

The V call is TRBV20-1, the J call TRBJ2-7, with D tentatively TRBD1 or TRBD2 (5 bases each). With 6 bases removed from V and 2 bases from J, the gap between germline ends came to 23 bases. The CDR3 has 16 residues. The V gene's germline CDR1 is DFQATT and CDR2 SNEGSKA (reference sequence). The CDR3 region has the DNA TGCAGTGCCAGTGCTAGGGACGCGAGTGGGGCCTACGAGCAGTACTTC. Its translation is CSASARDASGAYEQYF.

This chain uses TRBV21-1 with TRBJ2-3. TRBV21-1 is deemed a pseudogene. The length of the CDR3 is 15 residues. The CDR3 loop is CASPPQHPSTDTQYF. The CDR3 DNA reads TGTGCCAGCCCCCCCCAGCACCCTAGCACAGATACGCAGTATTTT.

V is TRBV9 and J is TRBJ1-4; D gene ambiguous. This CDR3 has 15 amino acids. Trimming removed 0 bases at V and 3 bases at J, with 9 bases between. From germline, CDR1 is SGDLS and CDR2 YYNGEE. The CDR3 here is CASSVEAAANEKLFF. Here the CDR3 DNA reads TGTGCCAGCAGCGTAGAAGCCGCAGCTAATGAAAAACTGTTTTTT.

The rearrangement uses TRBV7-3 and TRBJ2-2; D uncertain. The germline V gene has CDR1 SGHTA and CDR2 FQGTGA. With 1 base removed from V and 6 bases from J, the gap between germline ends came to 6 bases. This CDR3 has 13 amino acids. The CDR3: CASSLSGSGELFF. The CDR3 DNA sequence: TGTGCCAGCAGCTTAAGTGGTTCCGGGGAGCTGTTTTTT.

V gene TRBV5-4 combines with J gene TRBJ2-5; D is undetermined. V shed 2 bases and J shed 2 bases, with 4 bases lying between them. CDR1 and CDR2 (germline): SGHNT, YYREEE (reference sequence). This CDR3 spans 12 amino acids. The CDR3 region has the DNA TGTGCCAGCAGCTTTAGTCAAGAGACCCAGTACTTC. Translated: CASSFSQETQYF.

This chain connects TRBV7-9 to TRBJ1-2, with 7 bases matching TRBD1. The CDR3 consists of 14 residues. V lost 4 bases to trimming and J lost 8 bases; unmatched junction nucleotides: 10. Germline V gene lookup returns CDR1 SEHNR and CDR2 FQNEAQ (reference sequence). CDR3 in amino acids: CASSYLKGAPGYTF. In DNA, the CDR3 is TGTGCCAGCAGCTACCTCAAGGGGGCACCGGGCTACACCTTC.

The chain is built from TRBV24-1 and TRBJ1-2; D is uncertain. CDR1 KGHDR and CDR2 SFDVKD come from the germline V gene. V was trimmed by 8 bases and J by 2 bases, leaving 8 bases between them. The CDR3 is 12 residues long. CDR3 loop: CATTQGNYGYTF. In nucleotides, the CDR3 is TGTGCCACCACCCAAGGGAACTATGGCTACACCTTC.

V usage is TRBV5-1 and J usage is TRBJ1-4; no clear D. Germline CDR1 reads SGHRS; CDR2 reads YFSETQ. This CDR3 spans 15 amino acids. Trimming stripped 2 bases from V and 0 bases from J, with 8 bases between. The CDR3 bases are TGCGCCAGCAGCTTCAAGGACGCAACTAATGAAAAACTGTTTTTT. This sequence encodes CASSFKDATNEKLFF.

The table lists this clone with a count of one. V gene TRBV4-1 combines with J gene TRBJ1-5; D gene unclear. V was trimmed by 1 base and J by 6 bases, leaving 16 bases between them. Germline V gene lookup returns CDR1 MGHRA and CDR2 YSYEKL. The CDR3 has 16 amino acids. The CDR3 sequence is CASSQVSGSGPQPQHF. DNA for the CDR3: TGCGCCAGCAGCCAAGTGTCGGGAAGTGGGCCTCAGCCCCAGCATTTT.

The gene calls are TRBV7-9 and TRBJ1-1; D gene unclear. Per the germline V gene, CDR1 is SEHNR and CDR2 is FQNEAQ (reference sequence). The CDR3 consists of 13 residues. V was cut by 1 base and J by 6 bases, with 9 bases left in between. The CDR3 nucleotides read TGTGCCAGCAGCTTAGGGGTGAATGCTGAAGCTTTCTTT. Protein sequence: CASSLGVNAEAFF.

The chain has TRBV7-2 and TRBJ2-1, with D perhaps matching TRBD2 (5 bases). CDR1 and CDR2 (germline): SGHTA, FQGNSA. CDR3 length equals 15 residues. V lost 3 bases, J lost 3 bases, and 12 bases lay in between. The CDR3 DNA reads TGTGCCAGCAGCTTCCATGAGGGTCTCTACAATGAGCAGTTCTTC. Amino acids: CASSFHEGLYNEQFF.

This chain uses TRBV28 with TRBJ2-1; possibly TRBD2 for D (6 bases). This CDR3 is 15 amino acids long. With 4 bases removed from V and 1 base from J, the gap between germline ends came to 11 bases. In germline, CDR1 is MDHEN, CDR2 SYDVKM. The chain's CDR3 is CASSSGGVSYNEQFF. The CDR3 nucleotides read TGTGCCAGCAGTTCGGGCGGGGTTTCCTACAATGAGCAGTTCTTC.

The rearrangement uses TRBV5-1 and TRBJ1-3, with a possible D match to TRBD1 (5 bases). CDR3 length: 15 residues. Germline loops: CDR1 SGHRS, CDR2 YFSETQ. Trimming took off 5 bases at V and 0 bases at J, with 12 bases between the two ends. CDR3 residues: CASSFGHGSGNTIYF. The CDR3 DNA follows: TGCGCCAGCAGTTTCGGACACGGCTCTGGAAACACCATATATTTT.